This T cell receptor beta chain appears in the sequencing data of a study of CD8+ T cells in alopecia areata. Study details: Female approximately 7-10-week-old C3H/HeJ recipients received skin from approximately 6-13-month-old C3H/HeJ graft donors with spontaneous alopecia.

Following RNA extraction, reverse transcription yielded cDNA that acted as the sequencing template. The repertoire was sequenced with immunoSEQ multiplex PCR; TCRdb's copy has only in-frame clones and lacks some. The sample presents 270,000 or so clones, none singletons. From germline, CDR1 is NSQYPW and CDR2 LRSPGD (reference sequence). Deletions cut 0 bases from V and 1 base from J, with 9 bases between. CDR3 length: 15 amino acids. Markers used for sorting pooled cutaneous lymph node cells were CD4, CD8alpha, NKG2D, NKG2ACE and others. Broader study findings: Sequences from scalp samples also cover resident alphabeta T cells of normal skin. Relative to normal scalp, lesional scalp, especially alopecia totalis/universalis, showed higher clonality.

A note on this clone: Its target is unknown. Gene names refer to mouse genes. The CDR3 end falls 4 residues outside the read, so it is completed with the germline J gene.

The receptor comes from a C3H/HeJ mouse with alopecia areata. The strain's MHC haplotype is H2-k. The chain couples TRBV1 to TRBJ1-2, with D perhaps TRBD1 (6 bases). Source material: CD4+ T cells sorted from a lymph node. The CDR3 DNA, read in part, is TGCACCTGCAGTGCAGACGGGACAATAAACTCC. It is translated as CTCSADGTINS. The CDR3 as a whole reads CTCSADGTINSDYTF.